The 27 T cell receptor beta chains listed next were all sequenced from one sample in a study of T cell repertoires in cytomegalovirus infection (dated by TCRdb to between 2019 and 2020). These receptors' antigens are unknown. Interpreted using the paper, the treatment or condition label stands for: in vitro stimulation with specific CMV peptide epitopes to enrich CMV-specific T cells. Sequencing was carried out with an Illumina HiSeq 1500. The raw public reads went through TCRdb reprocessing: fastp at Q25, MiXCR clone calling, in-frame beta chains kept. Every entry covers one CDR3 protein and lists the most common genes and DNA from its rows. This sample gives roughly 500,000 distinct CDR3 sequences in total; around 30% of them show up just once. The ten top clones hold about a sixth of the sample. The material was cultured PBMCs, obtained from culture after CMV antigen stimulation. These receptors all come from a human donor in good health (CMV status not recorded). Some clones in this sample may be carry-over from other donors' samples.

This clonotype was detected only a few times. A read error may produce the germline difference seen at one junction end. The chain joins TRBV28 to TRBJ1-1; 8 positions match TRBD1. Per germline, CDR1 MDHEN and CDR2 SYDVKM. CDR3 length equals 14 residues. This CDR3 reads CASSVWTGFTEAFF. As DNA, the CDR3 is TGTGCCAGCAGTGTATGGACAGGGTTCACTGAAGCTTTCTTT.

The chain uses TRBV6-1 and TRBJ2-7; 11 bases fit TRBD1. With 2 bases clipped from V and 2 bases from J, the junction kept 2 bases outside the gene matches. This CDR3 is 15 amino acids long. CDR1 and CDR2 (germline): MNHNS, SASEGT. The CDR3 region is CASSELGQGAYEQYF. For the CDR3, the DNA is TGTGCCAGCAGTGAATTGGGACAGGGGGCCTACGAGCAGTACTTC.

V usage is TRBV5-6 and J usage is TRBJ2-3; 11 nucleotides agree with TRBD2. This CDR3 comprises 15 residues. CDR1 and CDR2 from the germline V gene are SGHDT and YYEEEE. Trimming at V came to 3 bases and at J to 7 bases, leaving 7 bases not matched to a gene. The CDR3 DNA follows: TGTGCCAGCAGCTCGGGACTAGCGGTTATTTATACGCAGTATTTT. Protein product: CASSSGLAVIYTQYF.

This chain connects TRBV7-9 to TRBJ2-1; TRBD2 might be the D (7 bases). Germline V gene lookup returns CDR1 SEHNR and CDR2 FQNEAQ (reference sequence). V was shortened by 5 bases and J by 5 bases, with 28 bases between the two germline ends. This CDR3 spans 19 amino acids. The CDR3 coding sequence is TGTGCCAGCAGCGCGGACAGTTGGGGGGGGACGGGGTACGACAATGAGCAGTTCTTC. Protein product: CASSADSWGGTGYDNEQFF.

This chain uses TRBV6-2 or TRBV6-3 with TRBJ1-1; D is undetermined. The CDR3 length is 15 residues. Trimming shortened V by 6 bases and J by 1 base, and 15 bases separated the two germline ends. CDR1 is MNHEY, CDR2 SVGEGT, per germline. The CDR3 region is CASSLGFRRNTEAFF. The CDR3 DNA is TGTGCCAGCAGCCTCGGCTTCCGTCGGAACACTGAAGCTTTCTTT.

The J gene is TRBJ1-2, the V gene TRBV6-2 or TRBV6-3; the D is unclear. CDR1 is MNHEY and CDR2 is SVGEGT in the germline V gene. V lost 6 bases and J lost 4, with 24 bases in between. The CDR3 consists of 17 residues. The CDR3 sequence: CASSRTEGVGKGYGYTF. CDR3 DNA sequence: TGTGCCAGCAGCCGAACGGAGGGTGTCGGCAAAGGCTATGGCTACACCTTC.

This clonotype came up a few times. DNA for the CDR3: TGTGCCAGCAGTTTCAAGGGGTTCAATTCACCCCTCCACTTT. This codes for CASSFKGFNSPLHF. This chain connects TRBV28 to TRBJ1-6, with D possibly matching TRBD1 (5 bases). V was shortened by 3 bases and J by 7 bases, with 10 bases between the two germline ends. The CDR3 is 14 amino acids. Germline loops: CDR1 MDHEN, CDR2 SYDVKM.

The rearrangement uses TRBV5-4 and TRBJ1-2; D gene ambiguous. Trimming removed 0 bases from V and 6 bases from J, with 15 bases in between. Germline loops: CDR1 SGHNT, CDR2 YYREEE (reference sequence). The CDR3 consists of 15 residues. The CDR3 here is CASSLGGRVVDGYTF. As DNA, the CDR3 is TGTGCCAGCAGCTTGGGAGGGAGGGTCGTGGATGGCTACACCTTC.

The rearrangement links TRBV6-2 or TRBV6-3 to TRBJ2-1; 10 bases are a match to TRBD2. Germline trimming cut 4 bases from V and 0 bases from J; bases unmatched to any gene: 6. This CDR3 has 17 residues. CDR1 is MNHEY and CDR2 is SVGEGT in the germline V gene. CDR3 sequence reads: CASSSSGRPSSYNEQFF. In DNA form, the CDR3 reads TGTGCCAGCAGTTCTAGCGGGAGACCCAGCTCCTACAATGAGCAGTTCTTC.

The chain combines TRBV12-3 or TRBV12-4 with TRBJ1-5; possible D gene TRBD1, 5 bases. With 1 base removed from V and 4 bases from J, the gap between germline ends came to 11 bases. This CDR3 spans 15 amino acids. For the CDR3, the DNA is TGTGCCAGCAGTTTAGGCCTGACAGATAATCAGCCCCAGCATTTT. Amino acid sequence: CASSLGLTDNQPQHF.

This clonotype was recorded only once. This chain uses TRBV4-1 with TRBJ2-7; D is tentatively TRBD1 or TRBD2 (5 bases each). Germline V gives CDR1 MGHRA, CDR2 YSYEKL. This CDR3 has 13 residues. V was pared by 8 bases and J by 0 bases, with 11 bases between. This CDR3 reads CASRDLSSYEQYF. CDR3 nucleotide sequence: TGCGCCAGCCGGGACCTGAGCTCCTACGAGCAGTACTTC.

J is TRBJ2-7 and V is TRBV6-2 or TRBV6-3; D unclear. There are 11 residues in the CDR3. The ends were cut back, 6 bases at V and 5 bases at J, with 8 bases in the middle. The germline CDR1 and CDR2 sequences are MNHEY and SVGEGT. The CDR3 is CASSHGDEQYF. Written as DNA, the CDR3 is TGTGCCAGCAGCCACGGAGACGAGCAGTACTTC.

This clonotype was seen more than once but under ten times. The V gene is TRBV6-5, the J gene TRBJ1-5, with D maybe TRBD1 (6 bases). The V and J ends lost 0 bases and 11 bases respectively, with 14 bases between them. The CDR3 is 14 residues long. Germline loops: CDR1 MNHEY, CDR2 SVGAGI. CDR3 coding DNA: TGTGCCAGCAGTTACTCCTCAGGGGCGAGGGCCCAGCATTTT. It codes for CASSYSSGARAQHF.

CDR3 in DNA: TGCAGCGTGCAACCCTCGGGGCCCGGCACTGAAGCTTTCTTT. It translates to CSVQPSGPGTEAFF. J is TRBJ1-1 and V is TRBV29-1; TRBD1 might be the D (5 bases). V was clipped by 6 bases and J by 4 bases, with 18 bases between them. There are 14 residues in the CDR3. In germline, CDR1 is SQVTM, CDR2 ANQGSEA. The whole variable domain, remainder taken from reference TRBV29-1 and TRBJ1-1, is SAVISQKPSRDICQRGTSLTIQCQVDSQVTMMFWYRQQPGQSLTLIATANQGSEATYESGFVIDKFPISRPNLTFSTLTVSNMSPEDSSIYLCSVQPSGPGTEAFFGQGTRLTVV.

The rearrangement links TRBV6-5 to TRBJ2-1; the match to TRBD2 covers 7 bases. The CDR3 spans 16 residues. V lost 6 bases to trimming and J lost 5 bases; unmatched junction nucleotides: 13. Germline V lookup: CDR1 MNHEY, CDR2 SVGAGI. The CDR3 spells CASSSPLAVRNNEQFF. CDR3 in DNA: TGTGCCAGCAGCTCCCCGCTAGCGGTTAGAAACAATGAGCAGTTCTTC.

Only a few counts were recorded for this clonotype. The CDR3 nucleotides read TGTGCCAGCAGTGAGGGGGTTACCTATGGCTACACCTTC. This gives the protein CASSEGVTYGYTF. The chain links TRBV2 to TRBJ1-2, with a tentative D call TRBD1 (5 bases). Germline V gene data show CDR1 as SNHLY and CDR2 as FYNNEI. This CDR3 region has 13 residues. Trimming removed 3 bases at V and 4 bases at J, with 9 bases between.

The rearrangement joins TRBV28 to TRBJ1-3; D not resolved. Trimming pared 4 bases from V and 2 bases from J, leaving 12 bases between. This CDR3 is 15 amino acids long. CDR1 and CDR2 from the germline V gene are MDHEN and SYDVKM. CDR3 loop: CASSSTWQTGNTIYF. CDR3 sequence (DNA): TGTGCCAGCAGTTCCACGTGGCAGACTGGAAACACCATATATTTT.

The chain employs TRBV12-3 or TRBV12-4 and TRBJ2-5; 10 bases agree with TRBD1. The CDR3 is made up of 15 amino acids. Germline trimming cut 6 bases from V and 0 bases from J; bases unmatched to any gene: 4. CDR3 nucleotides: TGTGCCAGCAGACCGGACAGGGGGAACCAAGAGACCCAGTACTTC. Amino acid sequence: CASRPDRGNQETQYF.

The chain combines TRBV7-8 with TRBJ2-3, with D possibly being TRBD2 (6 bases). Germline CDR1 SGHVS, CDR2 FQNEAQ. Trimming took 3 bases from V and 4 from J, leaving 23 bases between them. The CDR3 spans 18 residues. In nucleotides, the CDR3 is TGTGCCAGCAGCTTGGAGAGTGTTTATCGGGAGATCGCAGATACGCAGTATTTT. Protein sequence: CASSLESVYREIADTQYF. The variable domain in full, completed from reference TRBV7-8 and TRBJ2-3, reads GAGVSQSPRYKVAKRGQDVALRCDPISGHVSLFWYQQALGQGPEFLTYFQNEAQLDKSGLPSDRFFAERPEGSVSTLKIQRTQQEDSAVYLCASSLESVYREIADTQYFGPGTRLTVL.

The J gene is TRBJ1-6, the V gene TRBV6-8; TRBD1 matches 9 bases. CDR3 length: 17 residues. V trimming: 2 bases; J trimming: 7 bases; junction bases outside the gene matches: 9. Germline lookup yields CDR1 MNHGY and CDR2 SAAAGT. CDR3 amino acids: CASSYESGTGTNSPLHF. The CDR3 nucleotides are TGTGCCAGCAGTTACGAATCCGGGACAGGGACCAATTCACCCCTCCACTTT.

The chain uses TRBV11-1 and TRBJ2-1; D is perhaps TRBD2 (5 bases). There are 12 residues in the CDR3. Germline assignment: CDR1 SGHAT and CDR2 FQDESV (reference sequence). Trimming removed 6 bases at V and 15 bases at J, with 18 bases between. The CDR3 sequence is CASSPTGRGSFF. The CDR3 region has the DNA TGTGCCAGCAGTCCCACGGGCCGGGGATCGTTCTTC. Full variable domain (rest looked up from reference TRBV11-1 and TRBJ2-1): EAEVAQSPRYKITEKSQAVAFWCDPISGHATLYWYRQILGQGPELLVQFQDESVVDDSQLPKDRFSAERLKGVDSTLKIQPAELGDSAMYLCASSPTGRGSFFGPGTRLTVL.

Many counts were recorded for this clonotype. V and J are TRBV5-4 and TRBJ2-1; 13 bases line up with TRBD2. This CDR3 region has 14 residues. V was clipped by 5 bases and J by 7 bases; unmatched bases: 3. Germline assignment: CDR1 SGHNT and CDR2 YYREEE (reference sequence). Here the CDR3 DNA reads TGTGCCAGCAGACTAGCGGGAGGGGGAAATGAGCAGTTCTTC. It codes for CASRLAGGGNEQFF.

J is TRBJ1-2 and V is TRBV20-1; 7 nucleotides line up with TRBD1. Germline values: CDR1 DFQATT, CDR2 SNEGSKA (reference sequence). The CDR3 loop spans 13 amino acids. With 3 bases clipped from V and 3 bases from J, the junction kept 4 bases outside the gene matches. The CDR3 sequence is CSASRQGDYGYTF. The CDR3 region has the DNA TGCAGTGCTAGTCGACAGGGAGACTATGGCTACACCTTC.

This clonotype has a count of ten or more. This chain connects TRBV7-2 to TRBJ2-7; 8 bases are a match to TRBD2. After removal of 5 bases from V and 5 bases from J, the junction contained 5 bases not matched to a gene. Germline V gene lookup returns CDR1 SGHTA and CDR2 FQGNSA. The CDR3 is 13 amino acids. This CDR3 reads CASSPWTSNEQYF. Here the CDR3 DNA reads TGTGCCAGCAGCCCGTGGACTAGCAACGAGCAGTACTTC.

This chain uses TRBV7-9 with TRBJ2-6; no reliable D call. Trimming shortened V by 5 bases and J by 3 bases, and 20 bases separated the two germline ends. The CDR3 covers 18 residues. CDR1 is SEHNR, CDR2 FQNEAQ, per germline (reference sequence). CDR3 amino acids: CASSPPARGSSGANVLTF. Written as DNA, the CDR3 is TGTGCCAGCAGCCCCCCGGCCCGAGGTAGTAGTGGGGCCAACGTCCTGACTTTC.

The genes are TRBV5-1 and TRBJ1-6; TRBD1 aligns across 11 bases. This CDR3 is 16 amino acids long. Germline V gives CDR1 SGHRS, CDR2 YFSETQ. J lost 7 bases, V lost 4 bases, and 7 bases had no gene match. CDR3 DNA sequence: TGCGCCAGCAGCCCTCCGGGACAGGGGGTCAATTCACCCCTCCACTTT. Translated, it gives CASSPPGQGVNSPLHF.

Only a few counts were recorded for this clonotype. The genes are TRBV20-1 and TRBJ1-1; 8 bases are shared with TRBD1. Germline assignment: CDR1 DFQATT and CDR2 SNEGSKA (reference sequence). Unmatched junction bases numbered 2, after V lost 0 bases and J lost 2 bases. There are 14 residues in the CDR3. CDR3 residues: CSARETGVNTEAFF. The CDR3, as DNA: TGCAGTGCTAGAGAGACAGGGGTTAACACTGAAGCTTTCTTT.